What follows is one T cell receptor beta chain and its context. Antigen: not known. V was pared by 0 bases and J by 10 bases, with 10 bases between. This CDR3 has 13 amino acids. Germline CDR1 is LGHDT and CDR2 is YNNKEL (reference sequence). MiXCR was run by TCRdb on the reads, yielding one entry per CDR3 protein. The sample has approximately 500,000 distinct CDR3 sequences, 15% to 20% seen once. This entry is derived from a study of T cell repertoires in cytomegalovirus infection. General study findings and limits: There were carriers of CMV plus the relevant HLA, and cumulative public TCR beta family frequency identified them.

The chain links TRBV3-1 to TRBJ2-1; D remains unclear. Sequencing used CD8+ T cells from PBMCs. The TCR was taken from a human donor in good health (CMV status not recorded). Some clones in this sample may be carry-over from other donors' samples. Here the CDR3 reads CASSQDRRTEQFF. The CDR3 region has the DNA TGTGCCAGCAGCCAAGATCGGCGAACCGAGCAGTTCTTC.